The sequence of this T cell receptor beta chain was determined in a study of T-cell reconstitution after alpha-beta-depleted transplantation in children. This CDR3 is built from 15 residues. V was shortened by 4 bases and J by 1 base, with 12 bases between the two germline ends. Germline V CDR1 and CDR2: SGHRS, YFSETQ. Unique molecular identifiers were incorporated during preparation of the TCRbeta library. One entry per CDR3 protein results from TCRdb running MiXCR on the PCR reads. Among about 110,000 distinct CDR3 sequences listed, under 13% were seen once. This clonotype was recorded at least ten times.

Sequenced here: PBMCs from the stem cell graft donor, sampled from the stem cell graft. J is TRBJ1-3 and V is TRBV5-1, with unresolved D. The sequence came from a human donor who donated a stem cell graft to a child with acute lymphoblastic leukemia. This CDR3 is CASSLSGSSGNTIYF. The DNA of the CDR3 is TGCGCCAGCAGCCTCTCCGGCAGTTCTGGAAACACCATATATTTT.